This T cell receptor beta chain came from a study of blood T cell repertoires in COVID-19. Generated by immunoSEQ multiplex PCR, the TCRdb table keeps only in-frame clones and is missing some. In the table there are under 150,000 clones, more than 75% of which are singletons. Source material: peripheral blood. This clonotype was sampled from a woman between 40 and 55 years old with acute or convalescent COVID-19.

This CDR3 reads CASRGLNTEAFF. The CDR3 DNA follows: TGTGCCAGCAGGGGCCTGAACACTGAAGCTTTCTTT. V and J are TRBV5-4 and TRBJ1-1; D uncertain. Germline lookup yields CDR1 SGHNT and CDR2 YYREEE (reference sequence). V was pared by 5 bases and J by 0 bases, with 5 bases between. This CDR3 spans 12 amino acids.